These 29 T cell receptor beta chains were sequenced from one sample in a study of T cells in Graves' hyperthyroidism and ophthalmopathy. Amplified TCR beta CDR3 regions derived from RNA transcripts. RT-PCR in the first round (using the HTBI primer set) targeted the TCR CDR3. TCRdb re-analysed the multiplex PCR reads in MiXCR, keeping a single row per CDR3 protein. Of a few hundred thousand distinct CDR3 sequences in the sample, 15% to 19% were seen once. Material: blood. These receptors all stem from a woman in her 30s with Graves' hyperthyroidism.

This chain joins TRBV20-1 and TRBJ2-2, with 7 bases identical to TRBD2. In germline, CDR1 is DFQATT, CDR2 SNEGSKA (reference sequence). The CDR3 consists of 17 residues. Trimming removed 6 bases from V and 0 bases from J; junction bases left unmatched: 13. CDR3 in amino acids: CSARASGIAANTGELFF. The DNA of the CDR3 is TGCAGTGCGCGGGCTAGCGGAATAGCCGCGAACACCGGGGAGCTGTTTTTT.

This clonotype was seen more than once but under ten times. The CDR3 loop is CATSGFGQLGDSNQPQHF. CDR3 sequence (DNA): TGTGCCACCAGCGGCTTTGGGCAGCTCGGAGATAGCAATCAGCCCCAGCATTTT. This sequence joins TRBV15 and TRBJ1-5; D remains unclear. Germline CDR1 LNHNV, CDR2 YYDKDF (reference sequence). This CDR3 comprises 18 residues. V dropped 5 bases and J dropped 0 bases, with 20 bases sitting between them.

This clonotype was detected only once. The genes are TRBV5-4 and TRBJ1-1, with D perhaps matching TRBD1 (5 bases). Germline V CDR1 and CDR2: SGHNT, YYREEE (reference sequence). The V end was cut by 5 bases, the J end by 12 bases, with 14 bases between. The CDR3 consists of 11 residues. The CDR3 region has the DNA TGTGCCAGCAGGAGGGGAGATGGAACTTTCTTT. Its translation is CASRRGDGTFF. Filled out from reference TRBV5-4 and TRBJ1-1, the complete variable domain reads ETGVTQSPTHLIKTRGQQVTLRCSSQSGHNTVSWYQQALGQGPQFIFQYYREEENGRGNFPPRFSGLQFPNYSSELNVNALELDDSALYLCASRRGDGTFFGQGTRLTVV.

This clonotype was counted a single time. V and J are TRBV20-1 and TRBJ2-2, with D uncertain. The ends were cut back, 4 bases at V and 0 bases at J, with 12 bases in the middle. From germline, CDR1 is DFQATT and CDR2 SNEGSKA (reference sequence). This CDR3 contains 15 residues. The CDR3 nucleotides read TGCAGTGCTATCCCTTTTCGGTCGAACACCGGGGAGCTGTTTTTT. Encoded protein: CSAIPFRSNTGELFF.

The gene calls are TRBV7-2 and TRBJ2-1; 7 positions match TRBD2. Trimming took 1 base from V and 3 from J; bases not matched to a gene: 3. CDR3 size: 15 residues. CDR1 SGHTA and CDR2 FQGNSA come from the germline V gene. The CDR3 nucleotides read TGTGCCAGCAGCTTAGGTAGCGGGTTCTACAATGAGCAGTTCTTC. Translating it yields CASSLGSGFYNEQFF.

This clonotype came up many times. This chain links TRBV6-1 with TRBJ1-5; no clear D gene. Germline V gene sequence: CDR1 MNHNS, CDR2 SASEGT. V was trimmed by 6 bases and J by 3 bases, leaving 12 bases between them. The CDR3 consists of 14 residues. The CDR3 protein is CASRPRRTNQPQHF. CDR3 sequence (DNA): TGTGCCAGCAGACCCCGCCGGACCAATCAGCCCCAGCATTTT.

This clonotype occurred a few times. The V call is TRBV7-3, the J call TRBJ2-1; D not certain. The CDR3 has 15 amino acids. Germline CDR1 reads SGHTA; CDR2 reads FQGTGA. The V gene lost 5 bases and the J gene lost 5 bases, with 16 bases spanning the gap. Written as DNA, the CDR3 is TGTGCCAGCAGCCCACCCGCGGAAGAGGACAATGAGCAGTTCTTC. The encoded protein is CASSPPAEEDNEQFF.

This chain uses TRBV9 with TRBJ1-6; D is possibly TRBD1 (5 bases). This CDR3 has 15 residues. Germline loops: CDR1 SGDLS, CDR2 YYNGEE. V was clipped by 4 bases and J by 5 bases, with 13 bases between them. This CDR3 is CASSPRTGDNSPLHF. CDR3 in DNA: TGTGCCAGCAGCCCCCGGACGGGGGATAATTCACCCCTCCACTTT.

The gene calls are TRBV6-2 or TRBV6-3 and TRBJ2-4; 7 bases fit TRBD1. The CDR3 totals 17 residues. Per the germline V gene, CDR1 is MNHEY and CDR2 is SVGEGT. With V trimmed by 4 bases and J by 12 bases, 21 bases remained unmatched. CDR3: CASSSKSWGTALRAQYF. CDR3 DNA sequence: TGTGCCAGCAGTTCCAAAAGTTGGGGGACAGCCCTTCGCGCTCAGTACTTC.

This clonotype was picked up many times. The chain joins TRBV12-5 to TRBJ2-1; a possible D gene is TRBD2 (6 bases). CDR1 and CDR2 (germline): LGHNT, FRNRAP. Deletions cut 5 bases from V and 3 bases from J, with 11 bases between. The CDR3 spans 14 residues. CDR3 nucleotide sequence: TGTGCTAGTGGTCTGGGGCGGGACTACAATGAGCAGTTCTTC. Protein product: CASGLGRDYNEQFF.

This clonotype was recorded many times. The chain joins TRBV5-1 to TRBJ2-7, with D possibly being TRBD2 (5 bases). Trimming took 0 bases from V and 5 from J, leaving 12 bases between them. Germline V lookup: CDR1 SGHRS, CDR2 YFSETQ. The CDR3 has 14 residues. The DNA of the CDR3 is TGCGCCAGCAGCTTGGACTCCCCGGGAAACGAGCAGTACTTC. It codes for CASSLDSPGNEQYF.

This clonotype has a count of ten or more. V gene TRBV2 combines with J gene TRBJ2-3; perhaps D is TRBD1 or TRBD2 (5 bases each). Germline V CDR1 and CDR2: SNHLY, FYNNEI. Trimming removed 8 bases from V and 2 bases from J, with 11 bases in between. The CDR3 consists of 13 residues. Here the CDR3 reads CASGRDHTDTQYF. In DNA, the CDR3 is TGTGCCAGCGGACGGGACCACACAGATACGCAGTATTTT.

This clonotype was detected a few times. The V gene is TRBV19, the J gene TRBJ2-1; a possible D gene is TRBD2 (6 bases). CDR3 length: 14 amino acids. The V end lost 1 base, the J end lost 8 bases, and 12 bases lay between the germline ends. Germline CDR1 and CDR2: LNHDA and SQIVND (reference sequence). In DNA, the CDR3 is TGTGCCAGTAGTATAGGGGACTCTCTCGATGAGCAGTTCTTC. Translating gives CASSIGDSLDEQFF.

This clonotype was seen ten or more times. V and J are TRBV20-1 and TRBJ2-1; D remains ambiguous. The germline V gene has CDR1 DFQATT and CDR2 SNEGSKA (reference sequence). V was pared by 6 bases and J by 8 bases, with 17 bases between. The CDR3 loop spans 13 amino acids. CDR3 protein: CSALGPIFYEQFF. CDR3 sequence (DNA): TGCAGTGCCCTAGGCCCCATATTCTATGAGCAGTTCTTC.

The chain employs TRBV27 and TRBJ1-6; 9 nucleotides match TRBD1. Germline CDR1 and CDR2: MNHEY and SMNVEV (reference sequence). With 6 bases clipped from V and 7 bases from J, the junction kept 7 bases outside the gene matches. CDR3 length: 15 residues. The CDR3 reads CASSLGGTGNSPLHF. For the CDR3, the DNA is TGTGCCAGCAGCTTAGGCGGGACAGGGAATTCACCCCTCCACTTT.

The chain employs TRBV4-2 and TRBJ2-2; D is possibly TRBD1 (6 bases). The CDR3 is 16 amino acids. Germline V CDR1 and CDR2: LGHNA, YNFKEQ. Trimming removed 1 base from V and 1 base from J, with 10 bases in between. CDR3 sequence: CASSQGPRGNTGELFF. The CDR3 DNA is TGTGCCAGCAGCCAAGGTCCCAGGGGGAACACCGGGGAGCTGTTTTTT.

About this clonotype: This sequence may be a read error, since a much larger clone differs from it by one base. CDR3 loop: CSARDSDRATGELFF. DNA for the CDR3: TGCAGTGCTAGAGATTCGGACAGGGCGACCGGGGAGCTGTTTTTT. V and J are TRBV20-1 and TRBJ2-2; TRBD1 agrees at 8 bases. With V trimmed by 0 bases and J by 5 bases, 5 bases remained unmatched. The length of the CDR3 is 15 residues. Germline V lookup: CDR1 DFQATT, CDR2 SNEGSKA (reference sequence).

The genes are TRBV19 and TRBJ1-2; D gene ambiguous. Per germline, CDR1 LNHDA and CDR2 SQIVND (reference sequence). Deletions cut 8 bases from V and 5 bases from J, with 9 bases between. This CDR3 is built from 11 residues. This CDR3 reads CASVGPYGYTF. In nucleotides, the CDR3 is TGTGCCAGTGTCGGGCCGTATGGCTACACCTTC.

This clonotype was recorded a few times. The chain employs TRBV6-1 and TRBJ1-5, with a possible D match to TRBD1 (6 bases). V gave up 6 bases and J gave up 7 bases, with 19 bases separating them. The germline CDR1 and CDR2 sequences are MNHNS and SASEGT. The CDR3 sequence is 15 residues long. The CDR3 region is CASSREGNQGQPQHF. DNA of the CDR3: TGTGCCAGCAGCCGCGAGGGGAATCAGGGGCAGCCCCAGCATTTT.

Comments on this clonotype: A much larger clonotype is one base distant, so this may be a read error. This sequence joins TRBV6-1 and TRBJ2-1; 12 nucleotides agree with TRBD2. Near its end, the DNA agrees better with TRBJ2-7, so the J call may be wrong. CDR1 and CDR2 (germline): MNHNS, SASEGT. There are 17 residues in the CDR3. The CDR3 is CASSPPRTSGRRNEQYF. For the CDR3, the DNA is TGTGCCAGCAGCCCCCCTAGAACTAGCGGGAGGAGGAATGAGCAGTACTTC.

This clonotype was counted many times. Here the CDR3 reads CSASVPTPSTDTQYF. CDR3 DNA: TGCAGTGCTAGCGTCCCCACCCCTAGCACAGATACGCAGTATTTT. The rearrangement links TRBV20-1 to TRBJ2-3; D gene uncertain. Germline values: CDR1 DFQATT, CDR2 SNEGSKA (reference sequence). V shed 3 bases and J shed 0 bases, with 13 bases lying between them. The CDR3 consists of 15 residues.

This clonotype was seen ten or more times. V and J are TRBV7-3 and TRBJ2-1; 7 nucleotides line up with TRBD1. Germline V gene lookup returns CDR1 SGHTA and CDR2 FQGTGA. V was pared by 5 bases and J by 2 bases, with 6 bases of the junction left unmatched. The CDR3 is made up of 15 amino acids. This CDR3 is CASSTRQGTYNEQFF. In DNA form, the CDR3 reads TGTGCCAGCAGCACCCGACAGGGAACCTACAATGAGCAGTTCTTC. Together with reference TRBV7-3 and TRBJ2-1, the CDR3 gives the full variable domain: GAGVSQTPSNKVTEKGKYVELRCDPISGHTALYWYRQSLGQGPEFLIYFQGTGAADDSGLPNDRFFAVRPEGSVSTLKIQRTERGDSAVYLCASSTRQGTYNEQFFGPGTRLTVL.

V is TRBV6-1 and J is TRBJ1-6; D perhaps matches TRBD1 (5 bases). The CDR3 contains 13 residues. V gave up 6 bases and J gave up 11 bases, with 14 bases separating them. Germline V gene data show CDR1 as MNHNS and CDR2 as SASEGT. CDR3 nucleotide sequence: TGTGCCAGCAGCTCCGCAGGGATTACACCCCTCCACTTT. This translates into CASSSAGITPLHF.

Worth noting for this clonotype: A much larger clone differs by one base, so this may be a read error. The V gene is TRBV20-1, the J gene TRBJ2-2; TRBD2 aligns across 7 bases. Germline lookup yields CDR1 DFQATT and CDR2 SNEGSKA (reference sequence). This CDR3 is 15 amino acids long. CDR3 coding DNA: TGCAGTGCTAGAGGACTGCGGGAGAACACCGGGGGGCTGTTTTTT. Translated, it gives CSARGLRENTGGLFF.

This clonotype came up many times. This chain connects TRBV20-1 to TRBJ2-5; D perhaps matches TRBD2 (5 bases). Germline V gene data show CDR1 as DFQATT and CDR2 as SNEGSKA (reference sequence). The CDR3 runs to 14 residues. The ends were cut back, 1 base at V and 9 bases at J, with 18 bases in the middle. The CDR3 DNA reads as TGCAGTGCTAGAGTCCCCATAAACCCCGGGGCCCAGTACTTC. It codes for CSARVPINPGAQYF.

This clonotype has at least ten counts. CDR3 amino acids: CASSYPEASGHNEQFF. CDR3 bases: TGTGCCAGCAGTTACCCCGAGGCTAGCGGACACAATGAGCAGTTCTTC. The chain recombines TRBV6-5 with TRBJ2-1, with 7 bases identical to TRBD2. The CDR3 spans 16 residues. After removal of 2 bases from V and 5 bases from J, the junction contained 9 bases not matched to a gene. Per the germline V gene, CDR1 is MNHEY and CDR2 is SVGAGI.

This clonotype has more than one count but fewer than ten. The chain recombines TRBV27 with TRBJ1-1; no clear D. The V and J ends lost 5 bases and 3 bases respectively, with 10 bases between them. The length of the CDR3 is 13 residues. Germline values: CDR1 MNHEY, CDR2 SMNVEV (reference sequence). The CDR3 loop is CASSPGEHTEAFF. The CDR3, as DNA: TGTGCCAGCAGTCCCGGCGAGCACACTGAAGCTTTCTTT.

This clonotype was seen a handful of times. The J gene is TRBJ1-5, the V gene TRBV29-1; possibly TRBD1 for D (5 bases). Per germline, CDR1 SQVTM and CDR2 ANQGSEA. V dropped 6 bases and J dropped 4 bases, with 10 bases sitting between them. This CDR3 contains 12 residues. The CDR3 loop reads CSVGTGNQPQHF. Written as DNA, the CDR3 is TGCAGCGTGGGAACAGGTAATCAGCCCCAGCATTTT.

At least ten counts were recorded for this clonotype. V usage is TRBV28 and J usage is TRBJ2-1; 10 positions match TRBD2. Per the germline V gene, CDR1 is MDHEN and CDR2 is SYDVKM. The length of the CDR3 is 15 residues. The J segment lost 4 bases and the V segment lost 6 bases, leaving 6 bases of the junction unmatched. CDR3 bases: TGTGCCAGCAGGTTCAGCGGGAGGGGGTACAATGAGCAGTTCTTC. Protein sequence: CASRFSGRGYNEQFF.